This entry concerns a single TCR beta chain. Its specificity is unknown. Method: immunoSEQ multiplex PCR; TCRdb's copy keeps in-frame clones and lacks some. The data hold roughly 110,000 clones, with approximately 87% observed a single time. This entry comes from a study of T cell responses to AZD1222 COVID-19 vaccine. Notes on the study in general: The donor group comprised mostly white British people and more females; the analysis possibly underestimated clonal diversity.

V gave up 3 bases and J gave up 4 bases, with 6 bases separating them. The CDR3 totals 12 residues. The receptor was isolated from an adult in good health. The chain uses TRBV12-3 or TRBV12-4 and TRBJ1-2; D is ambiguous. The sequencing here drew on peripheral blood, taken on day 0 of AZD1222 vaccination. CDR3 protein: CASSFVGYGYTF. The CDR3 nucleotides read TGTGCCAGCAGTTTCGTCGGCTATGGCTACACCTTC.